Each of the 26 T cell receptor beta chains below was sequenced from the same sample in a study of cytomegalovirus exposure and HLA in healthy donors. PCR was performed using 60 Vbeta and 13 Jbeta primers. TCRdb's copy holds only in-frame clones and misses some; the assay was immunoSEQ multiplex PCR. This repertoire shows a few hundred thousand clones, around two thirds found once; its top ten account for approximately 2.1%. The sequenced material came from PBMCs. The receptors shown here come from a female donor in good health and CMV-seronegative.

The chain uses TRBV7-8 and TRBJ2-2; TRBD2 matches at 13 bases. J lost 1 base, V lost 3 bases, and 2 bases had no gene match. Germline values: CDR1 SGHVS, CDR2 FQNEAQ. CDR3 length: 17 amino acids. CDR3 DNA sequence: TGTGCCAGCAGCTTCCGACTAGCGGGAGGGAACACCGGGGAGCTGTTTTTT. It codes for CASSFRLAGGNTGELFF.

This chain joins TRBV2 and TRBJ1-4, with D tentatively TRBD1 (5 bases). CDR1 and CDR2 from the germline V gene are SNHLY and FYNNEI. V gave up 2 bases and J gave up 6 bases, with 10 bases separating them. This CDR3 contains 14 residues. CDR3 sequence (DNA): TGTGCCAGCAGTGAATCCATCAGGGATGAAAAACTGTTTTTT. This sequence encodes CASSESIRDEKLFF.

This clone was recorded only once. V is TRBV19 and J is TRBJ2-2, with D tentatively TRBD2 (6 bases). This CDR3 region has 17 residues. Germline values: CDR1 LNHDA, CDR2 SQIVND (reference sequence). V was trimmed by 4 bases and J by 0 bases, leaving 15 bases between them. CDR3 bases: TGTGCCAGTAGTAAGGGCCTATGGGGGGCGAACACCGGGGAGCTGTTTTTT. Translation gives CASSKGLWGANTGELFF. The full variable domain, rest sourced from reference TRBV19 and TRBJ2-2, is DGGITQSPKYLFRKEGQNVTLSCEQNLNHDAMYWYRQDPGQGLRLIYYSQIVNDFQKGDIAEGYSVSREKKESFPLTVTSAQKNPTAFYLCASSKGLWGANTGELFFGEGSRLTVL.

The CDR3 is CASSLGQGSNQPQHF. The CDR3 nucleotides read TGTGCCAGCAGCCTGGGACAGGGGAGCAATCAGCCCCAGCATTTT. V is TRBV7-8 and J is TRBJ1-5; 10 bases fit TRBD1. Trimming removed 5 bases from V and 1 base from J; junction bases left unmatched: 2. CDR3 length: 15 amino acids. The V gene's germline CDR1 is SGHVS and CDR2 FQNEAQ.

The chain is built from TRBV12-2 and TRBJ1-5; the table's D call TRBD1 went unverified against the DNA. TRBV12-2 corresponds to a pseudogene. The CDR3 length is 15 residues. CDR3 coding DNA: TGTGCAAGTCGACTAAGACAGGGAACGCGTCAGCCCCAGCATTTT. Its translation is CASRLRQGTRQPQHF.

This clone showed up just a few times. CDR3 bases: TGCGCCAGCACCGGACAGGGGCCTGGAAACACCATATATTTT. As protein: CASTGQGPGNTIYF. The V and J genes are TRBV5-1 and TRBJ1-3; TRBD1 agrees at 9 bases. The germline CDR1 and CDR2 sequences are SGHRS and YFSETQ. The CDR3 loop spans 14 amino acids. The trim removed 6 bases at V and 2 bases at J, leaving 3 bases unmatched.

The DNA of the CDR3 is TGTGCCAGCAGTTCGCCCGGGACTAGCGTACTAGCCAAAAACATTCAGTACTTC. Amino acid sequence: CASSSPGTSVLAKNIQYF. The V call is TRBV28, the J call TRBJ2-4; 10 bases agree with TRBD2. Looked up from germline, CDR1 is MDHEN and CDR2 is SYDVKM. With 4 bases clipped from V and 0 bases from J, the junction kept 9 bases outside the gene matches. The CDR3 runs to 18 residues.

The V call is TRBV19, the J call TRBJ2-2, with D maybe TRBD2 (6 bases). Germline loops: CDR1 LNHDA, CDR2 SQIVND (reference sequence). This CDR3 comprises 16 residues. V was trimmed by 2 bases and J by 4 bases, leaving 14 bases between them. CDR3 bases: TGTGCCAGTAGTATACCGGGGGTCGATGTCACCGGGGAGCTGTTTTTT. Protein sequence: CASSIPGVDVTGELFF.

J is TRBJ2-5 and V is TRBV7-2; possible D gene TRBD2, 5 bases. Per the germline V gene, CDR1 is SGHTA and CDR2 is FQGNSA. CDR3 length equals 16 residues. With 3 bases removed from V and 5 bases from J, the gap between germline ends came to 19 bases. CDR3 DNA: TGTGCCAGCAGCTTTCGGTCGCGGACTCTTCCGGAGACCCAGTACTTC. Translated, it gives CASSFRSRTLPETQYF.

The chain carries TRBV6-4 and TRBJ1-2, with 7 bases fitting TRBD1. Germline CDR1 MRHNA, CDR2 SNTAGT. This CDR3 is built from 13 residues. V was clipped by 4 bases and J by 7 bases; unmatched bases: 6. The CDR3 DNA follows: TGTGCCAGCAGTGTTGAAGGGGGCGCTGGCTACACCTTC. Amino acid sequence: CASSVEGGAGYTF.

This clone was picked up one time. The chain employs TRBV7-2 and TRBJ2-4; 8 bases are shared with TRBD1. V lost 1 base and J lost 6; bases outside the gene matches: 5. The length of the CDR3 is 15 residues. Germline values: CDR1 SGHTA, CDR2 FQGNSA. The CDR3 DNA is TGTGCCAGCAGCTTAGGGCATACAGGGGGAAACATTCAGTACTTC. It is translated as CASSLGHTGGNIQYF.

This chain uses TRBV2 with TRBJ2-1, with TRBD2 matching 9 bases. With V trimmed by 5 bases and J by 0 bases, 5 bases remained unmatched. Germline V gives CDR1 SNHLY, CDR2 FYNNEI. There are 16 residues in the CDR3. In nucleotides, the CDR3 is TGTGCCAGCAGTCTGACTAGCGGTTCCTCCTACAATGAGCAGTTCTTC. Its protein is CASSLTSGSSYNEQFF.

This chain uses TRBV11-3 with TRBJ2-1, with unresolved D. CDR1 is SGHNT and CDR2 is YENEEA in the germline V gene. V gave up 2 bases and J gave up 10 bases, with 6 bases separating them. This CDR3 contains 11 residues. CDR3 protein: CASSLTGEQFF. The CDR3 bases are TGTGCCAGCAGCTTAACCGGGGAGCAGTTCTTC.

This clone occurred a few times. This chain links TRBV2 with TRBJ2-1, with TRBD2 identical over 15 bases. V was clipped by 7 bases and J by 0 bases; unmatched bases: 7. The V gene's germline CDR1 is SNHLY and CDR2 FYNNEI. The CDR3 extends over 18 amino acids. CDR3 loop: CASTPGLAGGSSYNEQFF. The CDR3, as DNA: TGTGCCAGCACTCCGGGACTAGCGGGAGGAAGCTCCTACAATGAGCAGTTCTTC.

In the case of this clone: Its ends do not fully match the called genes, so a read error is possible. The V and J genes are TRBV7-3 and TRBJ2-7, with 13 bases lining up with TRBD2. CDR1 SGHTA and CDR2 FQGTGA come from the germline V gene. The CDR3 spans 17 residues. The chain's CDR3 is CASSPTIGRTSGSDLVF. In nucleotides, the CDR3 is TGTGCCAGCAGCCCCACTATAGGACGGACTAGCGGGAGCGACCTCGTATTC.

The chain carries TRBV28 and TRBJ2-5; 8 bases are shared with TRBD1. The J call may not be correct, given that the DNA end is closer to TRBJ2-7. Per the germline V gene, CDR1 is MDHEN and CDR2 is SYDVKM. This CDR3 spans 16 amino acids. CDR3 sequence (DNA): TGTGCCAGCAGTTTATCAGCAGGGGGCTTCGGGTACGAGCAGTACTTC. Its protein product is CASSLSAGGFGYEQYF.

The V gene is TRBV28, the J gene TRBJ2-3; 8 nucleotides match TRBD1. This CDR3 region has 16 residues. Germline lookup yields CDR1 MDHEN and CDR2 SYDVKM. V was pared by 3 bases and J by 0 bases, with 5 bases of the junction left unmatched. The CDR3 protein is CASSFPQGASTDTQYF. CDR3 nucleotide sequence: TGTGCCAGCAGTTTTCCCCAGGGGGCGAGCACAGATACGCAGTATTTT.

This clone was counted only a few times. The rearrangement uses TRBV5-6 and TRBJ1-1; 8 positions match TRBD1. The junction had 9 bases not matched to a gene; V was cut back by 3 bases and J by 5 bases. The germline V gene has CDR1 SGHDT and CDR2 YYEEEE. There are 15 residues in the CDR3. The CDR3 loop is CASSSLDRGGTEAFF. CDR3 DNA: TGTGCCAGCAGCTCGCTAGACAGGGGTGGAACTGAAGCTTTCTTT.

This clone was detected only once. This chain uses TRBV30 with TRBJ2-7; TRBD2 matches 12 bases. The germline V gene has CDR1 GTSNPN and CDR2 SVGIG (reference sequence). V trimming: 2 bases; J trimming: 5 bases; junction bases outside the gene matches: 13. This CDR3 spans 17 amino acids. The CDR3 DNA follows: TGTGCCTGGAGTACCCGATCTAGCGGGAGGGCCGGAAACGAGCAGTACTTC. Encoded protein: CAWSTRSSGRAGNEQYF. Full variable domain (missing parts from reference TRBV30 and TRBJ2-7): SQTIHQWPATLVQPVGSPLSLECTVEGTSNPNLYWYRQAAGRGLQLLFYSVGIGQISSEVPQNLSASRPQDRQFILSSKKLLLSDSGFYLCAWSTRSSGRAGNEQYFGPGTRLTVT.

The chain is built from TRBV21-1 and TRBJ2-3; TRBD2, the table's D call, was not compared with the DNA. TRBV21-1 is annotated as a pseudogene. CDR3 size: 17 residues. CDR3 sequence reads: CASSKALSKGGPDTQYF. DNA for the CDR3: TGTGCCAGCAGCAAAGCGCTCTCCAAGGGCGGGCCAGATACGCAGTATTTT.

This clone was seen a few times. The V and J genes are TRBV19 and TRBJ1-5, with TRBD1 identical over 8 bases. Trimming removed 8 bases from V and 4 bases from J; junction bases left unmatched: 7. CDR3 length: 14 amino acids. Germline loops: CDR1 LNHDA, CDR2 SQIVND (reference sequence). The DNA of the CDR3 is TGTGCCAGTGTTGACAGGGGCCGGAATCAGCCCCAGCATTTT. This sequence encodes CASVDRGRNQPQHF.

The CDR3 sequence is CATSPDRGGYGYTF. CDR3 nucleotide sequence: TGTGCCACCAGTCCGGACAGGGGAGGGTATGGCTACACCTTC. The chain links TRBV15 to TRBJ1-2; 9 nucleotides match TRBD1. V was pared by 6 bases and J by 5 bases, with 7 bases of the junction left unmatched. The CDR3 is 14 amino acids. The V gene's germline CDR1 is LNHNV and CDR2 YYDKDF (reference sequence). The full variable domain, with the rest looked up from reference TRBV15 and TRBJ1-2, is DAMVIQNPRYQVTQFGKPVTLSCSQTLNHNVMYWYQQKSSQAPKLLFHYYDKDFNNEADTPDNFQSRRPNTSFCFLDIRSPGLGDTAMYLCATSPDRGGYGYTFGSGTRLTVV.

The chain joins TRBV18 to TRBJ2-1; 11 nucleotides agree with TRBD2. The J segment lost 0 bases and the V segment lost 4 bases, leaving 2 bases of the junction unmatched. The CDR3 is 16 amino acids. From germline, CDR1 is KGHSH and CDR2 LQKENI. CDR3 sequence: CASSLTSGSSYNEQFF. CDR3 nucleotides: TGTGCCAGCTCACTTACTAGCGGGAGCTCCTACAATGAGCAGTTCTTC.

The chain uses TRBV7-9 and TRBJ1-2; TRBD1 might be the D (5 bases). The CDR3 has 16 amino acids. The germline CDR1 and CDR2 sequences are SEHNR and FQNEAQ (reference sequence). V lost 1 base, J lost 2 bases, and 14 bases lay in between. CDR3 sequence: CASSLGDRGVNYGYTF. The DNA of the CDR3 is TGTGCCAGCAGCTTAGGGGACCGCGGGGTGAACTATGGCTACACCTTC.

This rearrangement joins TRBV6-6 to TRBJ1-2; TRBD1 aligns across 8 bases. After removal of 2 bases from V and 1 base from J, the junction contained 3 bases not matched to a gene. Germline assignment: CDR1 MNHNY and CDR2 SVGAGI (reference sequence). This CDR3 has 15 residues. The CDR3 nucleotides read TGTGCCAGCAGTTACGGACAGGGATTTAACTATGGCTACACCTTC. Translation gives CASSYGQGFNYGYTF.

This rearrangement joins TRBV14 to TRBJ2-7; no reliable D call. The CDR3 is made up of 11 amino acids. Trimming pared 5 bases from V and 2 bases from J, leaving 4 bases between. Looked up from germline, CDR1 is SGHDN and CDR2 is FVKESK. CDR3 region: CASSSAYEQYF. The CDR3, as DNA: TGTGCCAGCAGCTCTGCCTACGAGCAGTACTTC.